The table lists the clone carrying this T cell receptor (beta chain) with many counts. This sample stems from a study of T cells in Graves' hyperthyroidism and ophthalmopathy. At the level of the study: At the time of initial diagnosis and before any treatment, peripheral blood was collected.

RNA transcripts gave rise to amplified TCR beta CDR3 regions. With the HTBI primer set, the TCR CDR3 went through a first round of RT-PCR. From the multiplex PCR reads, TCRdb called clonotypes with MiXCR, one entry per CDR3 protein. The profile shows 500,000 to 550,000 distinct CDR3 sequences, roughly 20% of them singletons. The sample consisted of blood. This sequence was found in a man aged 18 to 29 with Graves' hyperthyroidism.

The CDR3 sequence: CASSPGPGLTNSGANVLTF. The CDR3 coding sequence is TGTGCCAGCAGCCCCGGCCCGGGACTCACTAACTCTGGGGCCAACGTCCTGACTTTC. The chain combines TRBV11-2 with TRBJ2-6; D possibly corresponds to TRBD2 (6 bases). The CDR3 consists of 19 residues. Germline CDR1 is SGHAT and CDR2 is FQNNGV. Trimming left V 5 bases short and J 0 bases short, with 20 bases between.